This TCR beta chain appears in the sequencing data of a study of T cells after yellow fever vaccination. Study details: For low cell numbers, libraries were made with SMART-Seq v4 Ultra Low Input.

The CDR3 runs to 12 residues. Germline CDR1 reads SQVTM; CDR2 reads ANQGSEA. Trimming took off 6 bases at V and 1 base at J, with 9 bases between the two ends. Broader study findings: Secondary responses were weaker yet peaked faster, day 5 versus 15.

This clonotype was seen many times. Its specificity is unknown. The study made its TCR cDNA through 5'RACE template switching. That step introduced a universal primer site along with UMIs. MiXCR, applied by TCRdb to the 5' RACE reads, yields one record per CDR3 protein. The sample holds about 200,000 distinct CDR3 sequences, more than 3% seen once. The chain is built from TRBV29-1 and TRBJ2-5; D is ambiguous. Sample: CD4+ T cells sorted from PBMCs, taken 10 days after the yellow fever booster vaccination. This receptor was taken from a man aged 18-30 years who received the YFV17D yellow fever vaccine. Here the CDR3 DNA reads TGCAGCGTGCGGACCCCCCAAGAGACCCAGTACTTC. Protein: CSVRTPQETQYF. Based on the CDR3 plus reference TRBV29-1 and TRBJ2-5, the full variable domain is SAVISQKPSRDICQRGTSLTIQCQVDSQVTMMFWYRQQPGQSLTLIATANQGSEATYESGFVIDKFPISRPNLTFSTLTVSNMSPEDSSIYLCSVRTPQETQYFGPGTRLLVL.